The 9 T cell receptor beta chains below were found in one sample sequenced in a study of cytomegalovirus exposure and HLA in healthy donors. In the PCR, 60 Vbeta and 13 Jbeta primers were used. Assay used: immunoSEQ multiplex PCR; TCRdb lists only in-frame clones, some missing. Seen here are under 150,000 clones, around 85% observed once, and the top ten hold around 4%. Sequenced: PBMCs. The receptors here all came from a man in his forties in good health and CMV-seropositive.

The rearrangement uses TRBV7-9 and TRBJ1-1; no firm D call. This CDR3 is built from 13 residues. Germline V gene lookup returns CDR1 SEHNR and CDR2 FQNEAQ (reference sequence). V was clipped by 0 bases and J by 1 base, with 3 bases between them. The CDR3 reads CASSLAANTEAFF. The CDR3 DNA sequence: TGTGCCAGCAGCTTAGCAGCGAACACTGAAGCTTTCTTT.

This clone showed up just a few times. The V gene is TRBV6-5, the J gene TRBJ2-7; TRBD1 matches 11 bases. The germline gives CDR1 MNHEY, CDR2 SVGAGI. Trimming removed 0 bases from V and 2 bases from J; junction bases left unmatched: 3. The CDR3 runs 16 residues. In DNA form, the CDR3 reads TGTGCCAGCAGTTACTCGGGACAGGGGGAGACCTACGAGCAGTACTTC. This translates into CASSYSGQGETYEQYF.

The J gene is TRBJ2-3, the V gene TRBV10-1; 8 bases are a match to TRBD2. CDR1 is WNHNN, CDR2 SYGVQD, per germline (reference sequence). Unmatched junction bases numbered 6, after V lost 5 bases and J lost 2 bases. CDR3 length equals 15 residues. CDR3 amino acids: CASSRTSGVTDTQYF. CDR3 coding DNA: TGCGCCAGCAGTCGAACTAGCGGAGTCACAGATACGCAGTATTTT.

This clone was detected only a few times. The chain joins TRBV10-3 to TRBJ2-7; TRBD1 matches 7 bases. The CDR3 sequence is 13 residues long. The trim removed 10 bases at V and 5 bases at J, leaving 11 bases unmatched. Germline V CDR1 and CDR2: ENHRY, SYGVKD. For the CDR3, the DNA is TGTGCCACCAAAGGGGACAGCAGAAACGAGCAGTACTTC. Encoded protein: CATKGDSRNEQYF.

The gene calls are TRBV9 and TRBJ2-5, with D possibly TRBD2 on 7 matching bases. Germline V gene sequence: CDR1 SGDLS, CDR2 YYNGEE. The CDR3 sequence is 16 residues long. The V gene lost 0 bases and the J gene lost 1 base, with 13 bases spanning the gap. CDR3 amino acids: CASSVGGGRVQETQYF. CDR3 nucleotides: TGTGCCAGCAGCGTAGGGGGGGGCAGGGTCCAAGAGACCCAGTACTTC.

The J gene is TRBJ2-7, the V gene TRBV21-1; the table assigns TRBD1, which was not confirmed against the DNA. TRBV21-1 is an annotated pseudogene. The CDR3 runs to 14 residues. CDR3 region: CASTLRDRDYEQYF. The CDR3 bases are TGTGCCAGCACCCTCCGGGACAGAGACTACGAGCAGTACTTC.

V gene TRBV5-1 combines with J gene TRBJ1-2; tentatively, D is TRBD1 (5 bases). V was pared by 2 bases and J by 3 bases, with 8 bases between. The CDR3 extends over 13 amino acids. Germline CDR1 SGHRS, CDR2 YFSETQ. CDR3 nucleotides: TGCGCCAGCAGCTTCCGCAGGGACTATGGCTACACCTTC. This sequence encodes CASSFRRDYGYTF.

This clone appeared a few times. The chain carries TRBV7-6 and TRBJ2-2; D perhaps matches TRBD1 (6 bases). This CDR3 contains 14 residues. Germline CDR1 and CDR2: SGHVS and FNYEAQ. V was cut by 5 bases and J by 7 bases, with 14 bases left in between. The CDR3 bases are TGTGCCAGCAGCCTCCGACAGGTTGGCGGGGAGCTGTTTTTT. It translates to CASSLRQVGGELFF.

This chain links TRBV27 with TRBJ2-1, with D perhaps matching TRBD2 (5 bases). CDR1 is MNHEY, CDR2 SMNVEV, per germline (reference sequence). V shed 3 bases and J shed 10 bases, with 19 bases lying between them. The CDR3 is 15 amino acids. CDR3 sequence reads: CASSLILASTREQFF. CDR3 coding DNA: TGTGCCAGCAGTTTGATCCTAGCTAGTACGAGAGAGCAGTTCTTC.